This T cell receptor (beta chain) was identified in a study of shared clonotypes between healthy human individuals. The CDR3 loop spans 14 amino acids. CDR1 and CDR2 (germline): MDHEN, SYDVKM. V dropped 9 bases and J dropped 3; count of bases not matched to a gene: 9. Using immunoSEQ multiplex PCR, the repertoire was profiled, and TCRdb retains in-frame clones only, with some absent. The table lists roughly 220,000 clones, about 65% of them singletons. The sequence was collected from a man under 40 in good health. The chain links TRBV28 to TRBJ1-2, with 8 bases that match TRBD1. Material for sequencing was memory CD4+ T cells sorted from blood. The subset is: CD45RA-negative fraction. CDR3 sequence: CASIRQGFDYGYTF. CDR3 DNA sequence: TGTGCCAGTATAAGACAGGGGTTTGACTATGGCTACACCTTC.